These 27 T cell receptor beta chains came from one sample sequenced in a study of monozygotic twins with inflammatory bowel disease. TCRdb reanalyzed the 5' RACE reads and collapses them to one entry per CDR3 protein, without DNA. Listed are approximately 400,000 distinct CDR3 sequences; roughly 2.5% falls within the top ten. The source material was blood. These receptors were obtained from a human donor with ulcerative colitis or Crohn's disease, or a healthy co-twin of an affected twin (not recorded which).

The V gene is TRBV3-1, the J gene TRBJ1-5. The CDR3 has 12 amino acids. The V gene's germline CDR1 is LGHDT and CDR2 YNNKEL (reference sequence). CDR3 region: CASGVKDQPQHF.

The rearrangement links TRBV7-2 to TRBJ1-2; with no DNA, the TCRdb D assignment of TRBD1 cannot be verified. The CDR3 is 15 residues long. CDR1 SGHTA and CDR2 FQGNSA come from the germline V gene. The CDR3 spells CASSPGTGEPYGYTF.

This rearrangement joins TRBV5-6 to TRBJ2-5; TCRdb lists TRBD2, though no DNA is available to test this call. The CDR3 length is 17 residues. Germline V gives CDR1 SGHDT, CDR2 YYEEEE. The CDR3 spells CASSPLWTSGGSETQYF.

The gene calls are TRBV7-9 and TRBJ1-3; TCRdb designates TRBD1, a call that cannot be tested without DNA. Germline V gives CDR1 SEHNR, CDR2 FQNEAQ (reference sequence). The CDR3 covers 14 residues. The CDR3 loop is CASSGRDNGNTIYF.

The chain has TRBV11-1 and TRBJ2-3; no DNA is available, so the TRBD2 call from TCRdb remains unchecked. The CDR3 extends over 14 amino acids. CDR1 and CDR2 (germline): SGHAT, FQDESV (reference sequence). CDR3 sequence: CASSLPGGSDTQYF.

The chain couples TRBV7-9 to TRBJ2-7. The CDR3 contains 13 residues. Per the germline V gene, CDR1 is SEHNR and CDR2 is FQNEAQ (reference sequence). CDR3 sequence reads: CASSFGSVYEQYF. Using reference TRBV7-9 and TRBJ2-7 for the parts outside the CDR3, the full variable domain is DTGVSQNPRHKITKRGQNVTFRCDPISEHNRLYWYRQTLGQGPEFLTYFQNEAQLEKSRLLSDRFSAERPKGSFSTLEIQRTEQGDSAMYLCASSFGSVYEQYFGPGTRLTVT.

This chain joins TRBV7-9 and TRBJ2-7; lacking DNA, the TRBD1 call made by TCRdb goes unchecked. The germline V gene encodes CDR1 SEHNR and CDR2 FQNEAQ (reference sequence). This CDR3 has 16 amino acids. The CDR3 sequence is CASSLESGTGSYEQYF.

V gene TRBV4-3 combines with J gene TRBJ1-5. This CDR3 has 17 amino acids. Looked up from germline, CDR1 is LGHNA and CDR2 is YSLEER. The CDR3 loop is CASSQDLATYSNQPQHF.

The chain combines TRBV11-3 with TRBJ2-2; TCRdb indicates TRBD1, and absent DNA this call remains unverified. The length of the CDR3 is 15 residues. CDR1 and CDR2 from the germline V gene are SGHNT and YENEEA. Here the CDR3 reads CASSPTGGRSGELFF.

The chain links TRBV5-1 to TRBJ2-2; the TRBD1 assignment by TCRdb is unverifiable without DNA. This CDR3 is built from 16 residues. Germline values: CDR1 SGHRS, CDR2 YFSETQ. The chain's CDR3 is CASSLGGSVRTGELFF.

The chain carries TRBV10-3 and TRBJ1-1; TCRdb's D call, TRBD1, is unchecked because there is no DNA. CDR1 ENHRY and CDR2 SYGVKD come from the germline V gene. This CDR3 spans 18 amino acids. The CDR3 reads CAISESQGSRNLNTEAFF.

The J gene is TRBJ2-1, the V gene TRBV9; the D gene TCRdb calls, TRBD2, cannot be checked with no DNA. Per germline, CDR1 SGDLS and CDR2 YYNGEE. The CDR3 consists of 16 residues. The chain's CDR3 is CASSVVGAGGYNEQFF.

The chain has TRBV20-1 and TRBJ1-2; the TCRdb D gene call, TRBD1, has no DNA to confirm it. The V gene's germline CDR1 is DFQATT and CDR2 SNEGSKA (reference sequence). This CDR3 comprises 14 residues. This CDR3 is CSARPAGVDYGYTF.

This CDR3 is CASSRDTYTDTQYF. The V gene is TRBV2, the J gene TRBJ2-3; TCRdb's assignment of TRBD1 cannot be checked, as there is no DNA. CDR1 and CDR2 (germline): SNHLY, FYNNEI. This CDR3 comprises 14 residues.

This sequence joins TRBV6-6 and TRBJ2-2. The CDR3 has 13 residues. Germline V CDR1 and CDR2: MNHNY, SVGAGI (reference sequence). CDR3 region: CASSRTTTGELFF.

The rearrangement links TRBV7-8 to TRBJ2-3; checking the TCRdb D call of TRBD2 is not possible without DNA. This CDR3 comprises 15 residues. Germline CDR1 SGHVS, CDR2 FQNEAQ. The CDR3 loop is CASSQSSGSTDTQYF.

The chain employs TRBV3-1 and TRBJ2-2; TCRdb's D call of TRBD1 is untestable without DNA. The germline V gene encodes CDR1 LGHDT and CDR2 YNNKEL (reference sequence). CDR3 length: 16 amino acids. The CDR3 loop is CASSPPTGEGPGELFF.

The chain recombines TRBV5-5 with TRBJ2-2. The CDR3 length is 16 residues. Germline values: CDR1 SGHKS, CDR2 YYEKEE (reference sequence). CDR3 loop: CASSLEILRNTGELFF.

The chain uses TRBV10-2 and TRBJ2-3. The CDR3 is 11 residues long. Looked up from germline, CDR1 is WSHSY and CDR2 is SAAADI. Here the CDR3 reads CASSDPDTQYF.

The chain employs TRBV10-3 and TRBJ1-2; TCRdb reports TRBD1, a call that lacks DNA to check it against. This CDR3 has 13 amino acids. CDR1 and CDR2 (germline): ENHRY, SYGVKD. This CDR3 reads CAINIHGAYGYTF.

This chain uses TRBV7-7 with TRBJ2-7; TCRdb gives TRBD2 as the D gene, but with no DNA this cannot be confirmed. The CDR3 spans 15 residues. Germline CDR1 SSHAT, CDR2 FNYEAQ (reference sequence). The CDR3 here is CASSSNKSPPYEQYF.

This chain links TRBV29-1 with TRBJ2-7; lacking DNA, the TRBD2 call made by TCRdb goes unchecked. Germline lookup yields CDR1 SQVTM and CDR2 ANQGSEA. CDR3 length equals 13 residues. CDR3 in amino acids: CSATLRGDGEQYF.

The chain is built from TRBV20-1 and TRBJ1-3. This CDR3 region has 13 residues. Germline CDR1 and CDR2: DFQATT and SNEGSKA (reference sequence). CDR3 protein: CSARTINGDTIYF.

The chain uses TRBV12-3 or TRBV12-4 and TRBJ1-2. The CDR3 consists of 13 residues. CDR3 sequence reads: CASSLSIEIGYTF.

The chain joins TRBV12-3 or TRBV12-4 to TRBJ1-2; there is no DNA to check the TCRdb D call of TRBD1. The CDR3 runs to 11 residues. The CDR3 sequence: CASRGRNGYTF.

The CDR3 region is CASSYSGTANTEAFF. V gene TRBV12-3 or TRBV12-4 combines with J gene TRBJ1-1; the TRBD1 assignment by TCRdb is unverifiable without DNA. The CDR3 runs to 15 residues.

The V call is TRBV14, the J call TRBJ1-1; the TCRdb D gene call, TRBD1, has no DNA to confirm it. Germline CDR1 reads SGHDN; CDR2 reads FVKESK. The CDR3 is made up of 17 amino acids. The CDR3: CASSQDLGGGLGTEAFF. Filled out from reference TRBV14 and TRBJ1-1, the complete variable domain reads EAGVTQFPSHSVIEKGQTVTLRCDPISGHDNLYWYRRVMGKEIKFLLHFVKESKQDESGMPNNRFLAERTGGTYSTLKVQPAELEDSGVYFCASSQDLGGGLGTEAFFGQGTRLTVV.